This T cell receptor (beta chain) appears in the sequencing data of a study of OX40 agonist ivuxolimab in advanced cancers. The germline V gene encodes CDR1 LNHDA and CDR2 SQIVND (reference sequence). The CDR3 has 12 residues. People who had autoimmune disease history or systemic immunosuppression were excluded. Blood specimens came from baseline, cycle 4 day 1, and cycle 7 day 1. Clones were read by immunoSEQ multiplex PCR, and TCRdb kept only the in-frame ones, dropping some. This sample has roughly 66,000 clones; about four fifths occur once, and the top ten carry about 2.3%. On this clone itself: At one end the junction does not follow the germline gene, possibly because of a read error.

The J gene is TRBJ2-3, the V gene TRBV19; D is ambiguous. This TCR was recovered from an adult with an advanced solid tumor such as melanoma, head and neck, liver or kidney cancer. Sample: CD4+ or CD8+ T cells sorted from blood, taken in a trial of the OX40 agonist ivuxolimab. The CDR3 is CASSNQGESLTF. CDR3 in DNA: TGTGCCAGTAGTAATCAAGGAGAGTCCCTTACGTTT.